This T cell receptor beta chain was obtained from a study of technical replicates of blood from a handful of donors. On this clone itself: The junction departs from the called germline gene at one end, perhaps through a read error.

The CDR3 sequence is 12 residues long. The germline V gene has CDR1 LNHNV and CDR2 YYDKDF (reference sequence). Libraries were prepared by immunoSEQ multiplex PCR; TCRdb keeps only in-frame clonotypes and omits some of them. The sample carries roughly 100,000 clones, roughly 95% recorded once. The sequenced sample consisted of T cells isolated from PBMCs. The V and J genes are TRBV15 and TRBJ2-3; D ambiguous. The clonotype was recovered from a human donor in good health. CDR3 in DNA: TGTGCCACCAGCAGAGTTGAGGAAACGCGGTATTTT. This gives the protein CATSRVEETRYF.